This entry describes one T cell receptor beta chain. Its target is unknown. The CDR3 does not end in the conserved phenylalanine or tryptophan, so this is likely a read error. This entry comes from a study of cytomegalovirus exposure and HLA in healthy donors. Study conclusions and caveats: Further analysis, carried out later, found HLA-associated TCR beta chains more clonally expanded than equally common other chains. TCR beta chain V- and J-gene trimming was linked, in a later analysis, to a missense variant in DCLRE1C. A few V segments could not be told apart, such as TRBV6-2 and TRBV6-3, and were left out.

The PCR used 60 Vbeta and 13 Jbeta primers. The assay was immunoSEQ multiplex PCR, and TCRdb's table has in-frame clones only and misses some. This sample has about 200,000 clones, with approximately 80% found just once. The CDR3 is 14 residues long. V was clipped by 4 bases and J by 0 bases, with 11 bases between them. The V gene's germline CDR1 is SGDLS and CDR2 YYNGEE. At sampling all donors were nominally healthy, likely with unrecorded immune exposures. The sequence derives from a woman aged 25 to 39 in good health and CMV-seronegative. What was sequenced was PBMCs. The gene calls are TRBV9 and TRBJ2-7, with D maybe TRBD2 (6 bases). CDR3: CASSPWTNSYEQYL. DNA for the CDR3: TGTGCCAGCAGCCCCTGGACTAACTCCTACGAGCAGTACCTC.